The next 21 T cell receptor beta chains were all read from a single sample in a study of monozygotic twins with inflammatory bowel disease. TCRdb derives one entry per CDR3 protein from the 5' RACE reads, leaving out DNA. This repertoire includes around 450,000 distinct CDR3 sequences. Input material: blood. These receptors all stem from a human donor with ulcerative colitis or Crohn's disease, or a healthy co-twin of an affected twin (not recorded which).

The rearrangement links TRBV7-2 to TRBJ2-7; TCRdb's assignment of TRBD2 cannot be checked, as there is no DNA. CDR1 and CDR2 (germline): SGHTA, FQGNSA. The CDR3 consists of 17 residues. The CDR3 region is CASSRGWANPPSYEQYF.

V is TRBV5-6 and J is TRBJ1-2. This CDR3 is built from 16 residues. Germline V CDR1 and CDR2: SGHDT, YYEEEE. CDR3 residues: CASSLGSTPTFYGYTF.

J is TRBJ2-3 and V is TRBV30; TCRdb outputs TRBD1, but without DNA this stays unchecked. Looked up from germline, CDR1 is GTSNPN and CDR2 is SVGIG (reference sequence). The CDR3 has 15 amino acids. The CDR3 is CAWSVLVGGSDTQYF.

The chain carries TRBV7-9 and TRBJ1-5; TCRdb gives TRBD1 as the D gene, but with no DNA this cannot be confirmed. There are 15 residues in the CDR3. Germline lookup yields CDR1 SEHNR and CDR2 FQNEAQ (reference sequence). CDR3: CASSLGPGDNQPQHF. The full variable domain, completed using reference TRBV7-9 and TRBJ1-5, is DTGVSQNPRHKITKRGQNVTFRCDPISEHNRLYWYRQTLGQGPEFLTYFQNEAQLEKSRLLSDRFSAERPKGSFSTLEIQRTEQGDSAMYLCASSLGPGDNQPQHFGDGTRLSIL.

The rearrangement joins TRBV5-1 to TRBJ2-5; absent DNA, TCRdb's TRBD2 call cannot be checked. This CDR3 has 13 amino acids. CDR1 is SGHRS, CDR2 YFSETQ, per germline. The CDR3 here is CASREGVQETQYF.

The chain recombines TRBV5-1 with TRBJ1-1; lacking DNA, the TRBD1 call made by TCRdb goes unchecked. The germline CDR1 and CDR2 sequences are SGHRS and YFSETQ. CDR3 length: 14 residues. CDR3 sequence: CASSNGPPGAEAFF.

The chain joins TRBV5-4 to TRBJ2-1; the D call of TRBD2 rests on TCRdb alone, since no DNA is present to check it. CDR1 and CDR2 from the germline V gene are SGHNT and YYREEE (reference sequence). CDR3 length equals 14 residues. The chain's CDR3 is CASTGTTHANEQFF.

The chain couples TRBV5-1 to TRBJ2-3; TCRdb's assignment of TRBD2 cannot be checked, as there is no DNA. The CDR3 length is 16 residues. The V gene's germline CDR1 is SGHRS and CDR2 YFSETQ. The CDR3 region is CASSLRTSGDTDTQYF.

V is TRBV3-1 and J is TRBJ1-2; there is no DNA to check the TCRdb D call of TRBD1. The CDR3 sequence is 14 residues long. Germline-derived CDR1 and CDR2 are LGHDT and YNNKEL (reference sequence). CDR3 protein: CANSQERGDYGYTF.

The CDR3 protein is CATSREPGMGVGYNEQFF. V is TRBV15 and J is TRBJ2-1; TCRdb designates TRBD2, a call that cannot be tested without DNA. The CDR3 length is 18 residues. Germline V gene lookup returns CDR1 LNHNV and CDR2 YYDKDF (reference sequence).

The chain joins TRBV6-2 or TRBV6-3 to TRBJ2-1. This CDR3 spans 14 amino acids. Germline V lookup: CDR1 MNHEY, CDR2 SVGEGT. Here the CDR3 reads CATFTGLLHNEQFF.

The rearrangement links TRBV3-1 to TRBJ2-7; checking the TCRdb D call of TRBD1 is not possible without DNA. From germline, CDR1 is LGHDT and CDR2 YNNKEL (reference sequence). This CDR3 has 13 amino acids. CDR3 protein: CASSLGTVYEQYF.

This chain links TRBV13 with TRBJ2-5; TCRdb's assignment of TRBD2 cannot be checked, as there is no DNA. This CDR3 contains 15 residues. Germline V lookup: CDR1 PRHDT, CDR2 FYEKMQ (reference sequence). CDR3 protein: CASSFPSGGEETQYF.

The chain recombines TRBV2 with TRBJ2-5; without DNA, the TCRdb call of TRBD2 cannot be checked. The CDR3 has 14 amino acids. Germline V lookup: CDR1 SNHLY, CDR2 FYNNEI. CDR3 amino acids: CASCVLAAQETQYF.

This CDR3 is CASSHTSGGSDTQYF. This chain links TRBV4-1 with TRBJ2-3; TCRdb indicates TRBD2, and absent DNA this call remains unverified. The CDR3 spans 15 residues. CDR1 is MGHRA and CDR2 is YSYEKL in the germline V gene.

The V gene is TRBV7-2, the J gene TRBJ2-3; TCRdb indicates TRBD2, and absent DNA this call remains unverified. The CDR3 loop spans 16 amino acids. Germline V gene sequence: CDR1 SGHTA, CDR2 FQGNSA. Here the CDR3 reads CASSSRTSGGINTQYF.

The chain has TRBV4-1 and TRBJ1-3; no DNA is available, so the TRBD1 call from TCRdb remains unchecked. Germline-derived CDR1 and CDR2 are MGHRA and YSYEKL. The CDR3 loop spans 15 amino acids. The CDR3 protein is CASSPQGDSGNTIYF.

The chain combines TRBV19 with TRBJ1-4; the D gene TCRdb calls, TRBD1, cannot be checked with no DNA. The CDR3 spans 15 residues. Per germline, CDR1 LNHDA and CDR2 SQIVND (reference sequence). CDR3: CASSSPRGTNEKLFF.

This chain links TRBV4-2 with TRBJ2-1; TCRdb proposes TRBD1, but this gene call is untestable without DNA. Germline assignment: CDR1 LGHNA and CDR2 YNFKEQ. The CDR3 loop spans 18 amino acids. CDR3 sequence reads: CASSPRQGAGSGMNEQFF.

This CDR3 reads CASSLAESNYGYTF. The chain employs TRBV5-1 and TRBJ1-2. The germline V gene has CDR1 SGHRS and CDR2 YFSETQ. CDR3 size: 14 residues.

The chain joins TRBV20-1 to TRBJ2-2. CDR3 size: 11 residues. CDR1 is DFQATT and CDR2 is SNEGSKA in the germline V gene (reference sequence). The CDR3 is CSVGVTGELFF.